This T cell receptor beta chain appears in the sequencing data of a study of control samples from healthy donors and cancer patients. Assay: immunoSEQ multiplex PCR; the TCRdb copy retains only in-frame clones and omits some. Here the sample spans about 120,000 clones, nearly 95% being singletons. The V and J ends lost 4 bases and 1 base respectively, with 0 bases between them. Looked up from germline, CDR1 is KGHDR and CDR2 is SFDVKD. This CDR3 is built from 12 residues. This chain joins TRBV24-1 and TRBJ2-2; D not certain. The sequenced sample was blood. This receptor was taken from a young man in good health. CDR3 sequence reads: CATSENTGELFF. The CDR3 nucleotides are TGTGCCACCAGTGAGAACACCGGGGAGCTGTTTTTT.